This entry lists 22 T cell receptor beta chains sequenced from one sample in a study of T cells in localized non-small cell lung cancer. TCRdb's copy holds only in-frame clones and misses some; the assay was immunoSEQ multiplex PCR. The sample contains 55,000 to 65,000 clones, approximately 90% of which appear only once. Sequencing used peripheral blood, obtained before any cancer treatment. The receptors shown here come from a man aged 35-69 years with stage I lung adenocarcinoma.

This clone was seen a few times. The chain carries TRBV4-2 and TRBJ2-3, with TRBD2 matching over 9 bases. From germline, CDR1 is LGHNA and CDR2 YNFKEQ. The CDR3 contains 16 residues. After removal of 0 bases from V and 4 bases from J, the junction contained 5 bases not matched to a gene. The CDR3 sequence: CASSQDRSGSPDTQYF. CDR3 nucleotide sequence: TGTGCCAGCAGCCAAGATCGTAGCGGGAGCCCAGATACGCAGTATTTT.

The rearrangement links TRBV20-1 to TRBJ2-7; D is unresolved. Germline V lookup: CDR1 DFQATT, CDR2 SNEGSKA (reference sequence). Trimming took 7 bases from V and 2 from J, leaving 9 bases between them. This CDR3 region has 11 residues. The CDR3: CSVDGTYEQYF. As DNA, the CDR3 is TGCAGTGTCGACGGAACCTACGAGCAGTACTTC.

The V gene is TRBV19, the J gene TRBJ1-4; no firm D call. This CDR3 comprises 14 residues. V gave up 7 bases and J gave up 3 bases, with 12 bases separating them. The germline CDR1 and CDR2 sequences are LNHDA and SQIVND (reference sequence). The CDR3 is CASTDGYSNEKLFF. CDR3 DNA sequence: TGTGCCAGTACCGACGGATACTCTAATGAAAAACTGTTTTTT.

This chain links TRBV10-3 with TRBJ2-1, with 11 positions matching TRBD2. The CDR3 totals 15 residues. Germline V lookup: CDR1 ENHRY, CDR2 SYGVKD. V lost 4 bases and J lost 9; bases outside the gene matches: 8. The CDR3 is CAISGLAGSVSEQFF. The CDR3 region has the DNA TGTGCCATCAGTGGACTAGCGGGAAGTGTCAGTGAGCAGTTCTTC.

This clone occurred once. The CDR3 region has the DNA TGTGCCAGCAGTCCCACTGCGGAGACCCAGTACTTC. Amino acid sequence: CASSPTAETQYF. The genes are TRBV2 and TRBJ2-5; D unclear. The V end was cut by 5 bases, the J end by 5 bases, with 9 bases between. Germline values: CDR1 SNHLY, CDR2 FYNNEI. The CDR3 loop spans 12 amino acids.

The V call is TRBV11-1, the J call TRBJ1-1; D gene uncertain. In germline, CDR1 is SGHAT, CDR2 FQDESV (reference sequence). Trimming took off 2 bases at V and 1 base at J, with 2 bases between the two ends. This CDR3 contains 12 residues. CDR3 coding DNA: TGTGCCAGCAGCTTATCGAACACTGAAGCTTTCTTT. It codes for CASSLSNTEAFF. Drawing the rest from reference TRBV11-1 and TRBJ1-1, the complete variable domain is EAEVAQSPRYKITEKSQAVAFWCDPISGHATLYWYRQILGQGPELLVQFQDESVVDDSQLPKDRFSAERLKGVDSTLKIQPAELGDSAMYLCASSLSNTEAFFGQGTRLTVV.

V gene TRBV19 combines with J gene TRBJ2-7, with a possible D match to TRBD2 (5 bases). This CDR3 region has 11 residues. V lost 6 bases and J lost 7, with 10 bases in between. Germline values: CDR1 LNHDA, CDR2 SQIVND (reference sequence). CDR3 sequence reads: CASRRAYEQYF. CDR3 coding DNA: TGTGCCAGTAGGCGGGCGTATGAGCAGTACTTC.

The chain carries TRBV28 and TRBJ2-5; D ambiguous. The germline V gene has CDR1 MDHEN and CDR2 SYDVKM. The length of the CDR3 is 12 residues. V was pared by 2 bases and J by 2 bases, with 3 bases between. The CDR3 spells CASSLVQETQYF. The CDR3 DNA reads as TGTGCCAGCAGTTTAGTACAAGAGACCCAGTACTTC.

This clone was detected once. The rearrangement links TRBV5-8 to TRBJ2-1; TRBD2 matches 11 bases. The CDR3 length is 15 residues. CDR1 is SGHTS, CDR2 YDEGEE, per germline. V gave up 3 bases and J gave up 4 bases; unmatched junction bases: 3. CDR3 protein: CASSSGTSGYNEQFF. Written as DNA, the CDR3 is TGTGCCAGCAGCTCGGGGACTAGCGGATACAATGAGCAGTTCTTC. Complete variable domain (other parts from reference TRBV5-8 and TRBJ2-1): EAGVTQSPTHLIKTRGQQATLRCSPISGHTSVYWYQQALGLGLQFLLWYDEGEERNRGNFPPRFSGRQFPNYSSELNVNALELEDSALYLCASSSGTSGYNEQFFGPGTRLTVL.

The chain joins TRBV28 to TRBJ2-7, with D perhaps TRBD1 (6 bases). Trimming pared 8 bases from V and 7 bases from J, leaving 15 bases between. The CDR3 runs 12 residues. CDR1 and CDR2 from the germline V gene are MDHEN and SYDVKM. This chain's CDR3 is CASAGTFYEQYF. CDR3 DNA: TGTGCCAGCGCCGGGACATTTTATGAGCAGTACTTC.

The chain employs TRBV5-1 and TRBJ1-2, with TRBD1 as a possible D gene (6 bases). The CDR3 runs 14 residues. CDR1 is SGHRS and CDR2 is YFSETQ in the germline V gene. V was clipped by 4 bases and J by 8 bases, with 18 bases between them. The CDR3 DNA is TGCGCCAGCAGCCCACTGGACAGCCCGGGCGGCTACACCTTC. It translates to CASSPLDSPGGYTF.

The chain links TRBV4-1 to TRBJ2-2, with 11 bases matching TRBD1. The CDR3 runs 16 residues. From germline, CDR1 is MGHRA and CDR2 YSYEKL. Trimming at V came to 2 bases and at J to 2 bases, leaving 1 base not matched to a gene. The CDR3 bases are TGCGCCAGCAGCCAAAGGACAGGGGGCAACACCGGGGAGCTGTTTTTT. Translation gives CASSQRTGGNTGELFF.

V gene TRBV9 combines with J gene TRBJ2-5, with TRBD2 matching over 12 bases. The CDR3 loop spans 15 amino acids. Germline-derived CDR1 and CDR2 are SGDLS and YYNGEE. J lost 3 bases, V lost 0 bases, and 0 bases had no gene match. The CDR3 DNA follows: TGTGCCAGCAGCGTAGCTAGCGGGAGGGAAGAGACCCAGTACTTC. Protein: CASSVASGREETQYF.

V usage is TRBV14 and J usage is TRBJ2-7, with D possibly TRBD1 on 5 matching bases. V was clipped by 0 bases and J by 3 bases, with 9 bases between them. Germline CDR1 SGHDN, CDR2 FVKESK. CDR3 length equals 14 residues. CDR3 protein: CASSQEPGFYEQYF. The CDR3 coding sequence is TGTGCCAGCAGCCAAGAGCCAGGGTTCTACGAGCAGTACTTC.

The chain carries TRBV6-5 and TRBJ2-7, with D possibly being TRBD1 or TRBD2 (5 bases each). The CDR3 is 13 amino acids. Trimming stripped 6 bases from V and 6 bases from J, with 15 bases between. Germline-derived CDR1 and CDR2 are MNHEY and SVGAGI. The CDR3 DNA is TGTGCCAGCAGACCCCCCGCAGGGAGCGAGCAGTACTTC. Translation gives CASRPPAGSEQYF.

This clone appeared once. In DNA, the CDR3 is TGTGCCAGCTCGGAGGGTGTGAACACTGAAGCTTTCTTT. It is translated as CASSEGVNTEAFF. The rearrangement joins TRBV2 to TRBJ1-1; D gene uncertain. There are 13 residues in the CDR3. Germline CDR1 SNHLY, CDR2 FYNNEI. Trimming took off 8 bases at V and 0 bases at J, with 10 bases between the two ends.

The chain links TRBV4-2 to TRBJ2-7, with 10 bases aligning to TRBD2. V gave up 2 bases and J gave up 4 bases; unmatched junction bases: 5. The CDR3 has 15 amino acids. CDR1 LGHNA and CDR2 YNFKEQ come from the germline V gene. The CDR3 DNA is TGTGCCAGCAGCCAATTCCCTAGCGGGAGATACGAGCAGTACTTC. Amino acid sequence: CASSQFPSGRYEQYF.

The rearrangement uses TRBV7-9 and TRBJ2-4; 9 positions match TRBD1. CDR1 is SEHNR and CDR2 is FQNEAQ in the germline V gene (reference sequence). The CDR3 spans 13 residues. V was pared by 1 base and J by 8 bases, with 0 bases of the junction left unmatched. The chain's CDR3 is CASSLGQGDIQYF. The CDR3 DNA is TGTGCCAGCAGCTTAGGACAGGGGGACATTCAGTACTTC.

This sequence joins TRBV5-6 and TRBJ2-3, with D unclear. Germline-derived CDR1 and CDR2 are SGHDT and YYEEEE. With 4 bases removed from V and 2 bases from J, the gap between germline ends came to 5 bases. CDR3 length: 12 amino acids. CDR3 DNA sequence: TGTGCCAGCAGCACTATCACAGATACGCAGTATTTT. It is translated as CASSTITDTQYF. The complete variable domain, with remaining parts taken from reference TRBV5-6 and TRBJ2-3, reads DAGVTQSPTHLIKTRGQQVTLRCSPKSGHDTVSWYQQALGQGPQFIFQYYEEEERQRGNFPDRFSGHQFPNYSSELNVNALLLGDSALYLCASSTITDTQYFGPGTRLTVL.

The chain joins TRBV6-6 to TRBJ2-7, with no clear D. This CDR3 spans 11 amino acids. Trimming took 7 bases from V and 7 from J, leaving 11 bases between them. CDR1 is MNHNY, CDR2 SVGAGI, per germline (reference sequence). The CDR3 here is CASTYLEEQYF. The CDR3 DNA sequence: TGTGCCAGCACCTACCTCGAGGAGCAGTACTTC.

This clone is a singleton in its sample. The gene calls are TRBV15 and TRBJ2-5; 8 bases match TRBD1. V lost 4 bases, J lost 4 bases, and 8 bases stayed unmatched. CDR1 and CDR2 (germline): LNHNV, YYDKDF (reference sequence). This CDR3 contains 15 residues. In nucleotides, the CDR3 is TGTGCCACCAGCACCCCCGGGACAGGCGGAGAGACCCAGTACTTC. Protein: CATSTPGTGGETQYF.

The chain couples TRBV19 to TRBJ2-2, with D unclear. V dropped 4 bases and J dropped 5 bases, with 11 bases sitting between them. This CDR3 spans 14 amino acids. The germline V gene encodes CDR1 LNHDA and CDR2 SQIVND (reference sequence). CDR3: CASSTVRGTGELFF. In DNA form, the CDR3 reads TGTGCCAGTAGTACCGTGAGAGGTACCGGGGAGCTGTTTTTT.